These 31 T cell receptor beta chains share one sample of origin, sequenced in a study of T cells in Graves' hyperthyroidism and ophthalmopathy (dated by TCRdb to the late 2010s). Library preparation was by multiplex PCR. This sample was sequenced with an Illumina HiSeq 2000. The TCR beta CDR3 regions were amplified from RNA transcripts. For the first round of RT-PCR on the TCR CDR3, the HTBI primer set was used together with the Qiagen OneStep RT-PCR kit. The public reads were run again by TCRdb, first through fastp at Q25 and then through MiXCR, and only productive beta chains were kept. Entries are consolidated by CDR3 protein sequence, retaining the most common genes and DNA. The sample table shows more than 550,000 distinct CDR3 sequences, and roughly 17% are seen once. Of the sample, 15% to 19% is held by the ten largest clones. The material sequenced was blood. The source of these receptors is a man between 50 and 59 years old with Graves' hyperthyroidism.

This clonotype appeared a few times. This chain connects TRBV29-1 to TRBJ1-1; D is unresolved. The CDR3 is 14 residues long. V was pared by 2 bases and J by 0 bases, with 10 bases between. Germline CDR1 SQVTM, CDR2 ANQGSEA. As DNA, the CDR3 is TGCAGCGTTGAAAGGCGAGGTATGAACACTGAAGCTTTCTTT. It translates to CSVERRGMNTEAFF.

This clonotype was counted many times. V is TRBV24-1 and J is TRBJ1-2, with no clear D. CDR3 length: 16 amino acids. Germline values: CDR1 KGHDR, CDR2 SFDVKD. The germline V and J ends were trimmed by 5 bases and 0 bases, with 15 bases remaining between them. CDR3 in DNA: TGTGCCACCAGTGTTTCAGAGCCGGGATCTAACTATGGCTACACCTTC. This sequence encodes CATSVSEPGSNYGYTF.

This clonotype showed up just a few times. This may come from a read error, since a much larger clone is one base off. The chain joins TRBV27 to TRBJ2-7; 14 nucleotides match TRBD2. CDR1 and CDR2 from the germline V gene are MNHEY and SMNVEV (reference sequence). The CDR3 contains 16 residues. With V trimmed by 5 bases and J by 5 bases, 8 bases remained unmatched. This chain's CDR3 is CASSVGTSGSQNEQYF. The CDR3 DNA is TGTGCCAGCAGTGTCGGGACTAGCGGGAGTCAGAACGAGCAGTACTTC.

This clonotype appeared a single time. A much larger clonotype is one base distant, so this may be a read error. This rearrangement joins TRBV2 to TRBJ1-1, with 7 positions matching TRBD1. CDR1 and CDR2 (germline): SNHLY, FYNNEI. V dropped 4 bases and J dropped 4; count of bases not matched to a gene: 9. The CDR3 spans 15 residues. This chain's CDR3 is CASSARQGWGTEAFF. CDR3 sequence (DNA): TGTGCCAGCAGTGCCAGACAGGGCTGGGGCACTGAAGCTTTCTTT.

Details on this clonotype: One base away lies a much larger clone, so this may be a sequencing read error. This sequence joins TRBV2 and TRBJ1-5, with 7 nucleotides matching TRBD1. In germline, CDR1 is SNHLY, CDR2 FYNNEI. The CDR3 has 15 residues. The CDR3 DNA reads TGTACCAGCAGTGAACAGGGGCATAGCAATCAGCCCCAGCATTTT. It encodes CTSSEQGHSNQPQHF.

This clonotype was picked up one time. The V gene is TRBV5-4, the J gene TRBJ2-1; D is perhaps TRBD2 (5 bases). The CDR3 covers 16 residues. The V gene lost 4 bases and the J gene lost 3 bases, with 17 bases spanning the gap. Germline assignment: CDR1 SGHNT and CDR2 YYREEE (reference sequence). DNA for the CDR3: TGTGCCAGCAGCCCCCCGGTGGCTAGCTACTACAATGAGCAGTTCTTC. This gives the protein CASSPPVASYYNEQFF.

This clonotype has only a few counts. It may be a read error: a sequence one base away is much more abundant. The rearrangement links TRBV19 to TRBJ2-3, with a tentative D call TRBD1 (5 bases). Germline V gives CDR1 LNHDA, CDR2 SQIVND (reference sequence). The CDR3 sequence is 20 residues long. The CDR3 sequence: CASSTTPHNLGLVLTDAQYF. The DNA of the CDR3 is TGTGCCAGTAGTACCACGCCTCACAACTTAGGATTGGTGCTGACAGATGCGCAGTATTTT.

The rearrangement uses TRBV29-1 and TRBJ2-7, with D perhaps TRBD1 or TRBD2 (5 bases each). The germline V and J ends were trimmed by 6 bases and 0 bases, with 9 bases remaining between them. There are 12 residues in the CDR3. Per germline, CDR1 SQVTM and CDR2 ANQGSEA. This CDR3 reads CSVGTDSYEQYF. CDR3 DNA: TGCAGCGTCGGGACGGACTCCTACGAGCAGTACTTC.

The chain has TRBV5-1 and TRBJ1-1; a possible D gene is TRBD1 (6 bases). The germline gives CDR1 SGHRS, CDR2 YFSETQ. Trimming stripped 0 bases from V and 7 bases from J, with 13 bases between. The length of the CDR3 is 14 residues. For the CDR3, the DNA is TGCGCCAGCAGCTTGGGTCAGGGGCGTTTTGAAGCTTTCTTT. Residues: CASSLGQGRFEAFF.

This clonotype was detected only a few times. CDR3 residues: CASGPGQGAWETQYF. The CDR3 nucleotides read TGTGCTAGTGGACCCGGACAGGGGGCGTGGGAGACCCAGTACTTC. The rearrangement joins TRBV12-5 to TRBJ2-5; 11 positions match TRBD1. Germline V gene lookup returns CDR1 LGHNT and CDR2 FRNRAP. The CDR3 is 15 amino acids. With 6 bases clipped from V and 5 bases from J, the junction kept 8 bases outside the gene matches.

This clonotype was found many times. The rearrangement uses TRBV6-1 and TRBJ2-2, with D tentatively TRBD1 (8 bases). The V end lost 4 bases, the J end lost 6 bases, and 15 bases lay between the germline ends. The germline gives CDR1 MNHNS, CDR2 SASEGT. The CDR3 is 15 amino acids. Written as DNA, the CDR3 is TGTGCCAGCAGTGGGCGACAGGGGAGGGCCGGGGAGCTGTTTTTT. This codes for CASSGRQGRAGELFF.

This clonotype was observed a handful of times. J is TRBJ1-3 and V is TRBV2; D unresolved. In germline, CDR1 is SNHLY, CDR2 FYNNEI. CDR3 length equals 14 residues. V was trimmed by 1 base and J by 7 bases, leaving 11 bases between them. This chain's CDR3 is CASSEEAVGNTIYF. The CDR3 DNA sequence: TGTGCCAGCAGTGAAGAAGCGGTCGGGAACACCATATATTTT.

This clonotype has just a few counts. The chain has TRBV20-1 and TRBJ1-1, with TRBD1 matching 8 bases. CDR3 size: 13 residues. Looked up from germline, CDR1 is DFQATT and CDR2 is SNEGSKA (reference sequence). V shed 5 bases, J shed 5 bases, and the junction held 7 bases outside the gene matches. CDR3 loop: CSARTGRGTEAFF. The CDR3 coding sequence is TGCAGTGCTCGGACAGGGCGAGGGACTGAAGCTTTCTTT.

This clonotype was detected many times. The rearrangement joins TRBV28 to TRBJ1-2; 7 bases agree with TRBD1. CDR3 length equals 13 residues. Trimming cost V 5 bases and J 4 bases; bases outside gene matches: 4. Germline lookup yields CDR1 MDHEN and CDR2 SYDVKM. DNA for the CDR3: TGTGCCAGCAGTCCGACAGGGTTCTATGGCTACACCTTC. Protein: CASSPTGFYGYTF.

This clonotype has a handful of counts. The chain has TRBV11-2 and TRBJ2-5; the D gene is possibly TRBD2 (6 bases). The germline gives CDR1 SGHAT, CDR2 FQNNGV. The CDR3 runs 17 residues. The ends were cut back, 7 bases at V and 1 base at J, with 22 bases in the middle. CDR3 sequence reads: CASTLTRLASSQETQYF. The CDR3 DNA sequence: TGTGCCAGCACCCTAACCCGGCTAGCGAGCAGCCAAGAGACCCAGTACTTC.

The V call is TRBV9, the J call TRBJ1-5; D possibly corresponds to TRBD1 (5 bases). CDR1 and CDR2 from the germline V gene are SGDLS and YYNGEE. Trimming cost V 0 bases and J 0 bases, with 7 bases left between them. The CDR3 length is 15 residues. CDR3 in DNA: TGTGCCAGCAGCGTAGGGGGGAGTAGCAATCAGCCCCAGCATTTT. It yields the protein CASSVGGSSNQPQHF.

This clonotype has ten or more counts. The gene calls are TRBV3-1 and TRBJ2-1, with 12 positions matching TRBD2. Germline V gives CDR1 LGHDT, CDR2 YNNKEL (reference sequence). CDR3 length: 17 amino acids. V was clipped by 4 bases and J by 4 bases; unmatched bases: 8. The CDR3 is CASSPRGGLAGYNEQFF. Written as DNA, the CDR3 is TGTGCCAGCAGCCCCCGGGGAGGACTAGCGGGGTACAATGAGCAGTTCTTC.

This clonotype was seen many times. Germline is not matched at one junction end, which may reflect a read error. The chain employs TRBV29-1 and TRBJ2-2, with 14 nucleotides matching TRBD2. Germline lookup yields CDR1 SQVTM and CDR2 ANQGSEA. The length of the CDR3 is 17 residues. DNA for the CDR3: TGCAGCGTGGAAGGACTAGCGGGAGGCCCGAACACCGGGGAGCTGTTTTTT. This translates into CSVEGLAGGPNTGELFF.

The CDR3 DNA follows: TGTGCCAGCAGCTTGGTAGGTAGAAACAATGAGCAGTTCTTC. Protein: CASSLVGRNNEQFF. The genes are TRBV5-4 and TRBJ2-1; no definite D call. CDR3 size: 14 residues. Deletions cut 0 bases from V and 5 bases from J, with 9 bases between. CDR1 and CDR2 (germline): SGHNT, YYREEE (reference sequence). The variable domain in full, completed from reference TRBV5-4 and TRBJ2-1, reads ETGVTQSPTHLIKTRGQQVTLRCSSQSGHNTVSWYQQALGQGPQFIFQYYREEENGRGNFPPRFSGLQFPNYSSELNVNALELDDSALYLCASSLVGRNNEQFFGPGTRLTVL.

The V and J genes are TRBV7-8 and TRBJ1-4; D gene unclear. The CDR3 contains 14 residues. V lost 3 bases and J 6 bases, leaving 11 bases between the germline ends. The germline CDR1 and CDR2 sequences are SGHVS and FQNEAQ. Here the CDR3 reads CASSFWEADEKLFF. The CDR3 DNA reads as TGTGCCAGCAGCTTTTGGGAGGCGGATGAAAAACTGTTTTTT.

This clonotype was seen ten or more times. The chain employs TRBV7-8 and TRBJ1-2; unclear D gene. Looked up from germline, CDR1 is SGHVS and CDR2 is FQNEAQ. V gave up 5 bases and J gave up 6 bases, with 25 bases separating them. The CDR3 runs to 17 residues. CDR3 nucleotides: TGTGCCAGCAGCCCCCCGGGTGGACTGACCGTGTGGAATGGCTACACCTTC. Protein sequence: CASSPPGGLTVWNGYTF.

A remark on this clonotype: It may be a read error: a sequence one base away is much more abundant. This rearrangement joins TRBV9 to TRBJ2-1; the match to TRBD1 covers 10 bases. CDR3 length: 14 residues. Germline V gene data show CDR1 as SGDLS and CDR2 as YYNGEE. Trimming cost V 6 bases and J 2 bases; bases outside gene matches: 2. CDR3 amino acids: CASKTGGAYNEQFF. As DNA, the CDR3 is TGTGCCAGCAAGACAGGGGGCGCCTACAATGAGCAGTTCTTC.

This clonotype has a single count. A read error may explain this, as a much larger clone is one base away. The CDR3 ends on some other residue instead of the conserved phenylalanine or tryptophan, so this is likely a read error. This chain links TRBV12-3 or TRBV12-4 with TRBJ2-3, with D perhaps TRBD1 (6 bases). This CDR3 spans 15 amino acids. Trimming removed 5 bases at V and 0 bases at J, with 12 bases between. CDR3 nucleotides: TGTGCCAGCAGTCTCCGGGACACTAGCACAGATACGCAGTATTGT. Translation: CASSLRDTSTDTQYC.

This clonotype was recorded a few times. The J gene is TRBJ2-5, the V gene TRBV6-1; 8 nucleotides match TRBD1. Germline V CDR1 and CDR2: MNHNS, SASEGT. This CDR3 has 15 residues. Germline trimming cut 5 bases from V and 6 bases from J; bases unmatched to any gene: 11. The CDR3 loop is CASSRGQGGAKTQYF. The CDR3, as DNA: TGTGCCAGCAGTCGCGGACAGGGTGGTGCGAAGACCCAGTACTTC.

This clonotype has ten or more counts. The chain has TRBV7-2 and TRBJ1-5, with TRBD1 identical over 7 bases. V trimming: 4 bases; J trimming: 5 bases; junction bases outside the gene matches: 5. CDR1 and CDR2 (germline): SGHTA, FQGNSA. CDR3 length: 14 amino acids. CDR3 loop: CASSSNDRDQPQHF. CDR3 DNA: TGTGCCAGCAGCTCCAATGACAGGGATCAGCCCCAGCATTTT.

This clonotype was recorded a few times. The CDR3 DNA reads TGTGCCAGTAGTATAGATTGGACAGGGGGTAATCAGCCCCAGCATTTT. This sequence encodes CASSIDWTGGNQPQHF. The chain is built from TRBV19 and TRBJ1-5; 10 bases align to TRBD1. This CDR3 region has 16 residues. Germline V gene data show CDR1 as LNHDA and CDR2 as SQIVND (reference sequence). With 0 bases clipped from V and 4 bases from J, the junction kept 3 bases outside the gene matches.

This clonotype showed up many times. The chain joins TRBV11-2 to TRBJ2-1; unclear D gene. V was cut by 1 base and J by 5 bases, with 12 bases left in between. CDR1 and CDR2 (germline): SGHAT, FQNNGV. This CDR3 region has 15 residues. The CDR3 sequence: CASSLVGSAHNEQFF. In nucleotides, the CDR3 is TGTGCCAGCAGCTTAGTTGGCAGCGCCCACAATGAGCAGTTCTTC.

V and J are TRBV5-5 and TRBJ2-3; D not certain. Trimming removed 5 bases from V and 0 bases from J, with 10 bases in between. There are 14 residues in the CDR3. The V gene's germline CDR1 is SGHKS and CDR2 YYEKEE (reference sequence). The CDR3 DNA reads as TGTGCCAGCAGACGCGGCCCGAGCACAGATACGCAGTATTTT. Amino acid sequence: CASRRGPSTDTQYF.

CDR3 amino acids: CASSYAARSTDTQYF. The CDR3 DNA sequence: TGTGCCAGCAGTTACGCGGCCAGAAGCACAGATACGCAGTATTTT. V is TRBV6-5 and J is TRBJ2-3; D is uncertain. Germline V lookup: CDR1 MNHEY, CDR2 SVGAGI. The CDR3 is 15 amino acids. Trimming took 2 bases from V and 0 from J, leaving 9 bases between them.

Only a few counts were recorded for this clonotype. V is TRBV6-2 or TRBV6-3 and J is TRBJ1-1, with D perhaps matching TRBD1 (5 bases). CDR3 length: 14 residues. Germline V gives CDR1 MNHEY, CDR2 SVGEGT. Trimming stripped 5 bases from V and 0 bases from J, with 10 bases between. CDR3 sequence: CASSKGTVNTEAFF. The CDR3 nucleotides read TGTGCCAGCAGTAAGGGGACGGTGAACACTGAAGCTTTCTTT.

This clonotype was recorded a few times. The chain joins TRBV4-3 to TRBJ2-4, with D uncertain. CDR1 LGHNA and CDR2 YSLEER come from the germline V gene. V was cut by 0 bases and J by 6 bases, with 6 bases left in between. The CDR3 has 13 amino acids. DNA of the CDR3: TGCGCCAGCAGCCAAGATCTCAGAAACATTCAGTACTTC. Protein sequence: CASSQDLRNIQYF.